The source of this TCR beta chain is a study of T cells in narcolepsy (dated by TCRdb to 2017 to 2018). About the investigation overall: Patients with narcolepsy type 1 or type 2 (NT1, NT2) and healthy control donors were enrolled in the study. The study sought autoreactive T cells targeting hypocretin neuron self-antigens (hypocretin, TRIB2) in narcolepsy patients, using TCR Vbeta sequencing to track clonotypes in blood and CSF. The study at large found these results: Some blood memory CD4+ repertoires from patients and controls contained no sequences matching autoreactive T cell clones. Patients and controls had similar numbers of sequenced blood memory CD4+ clonotypes, with averages of about 39,494 in patients and 30,000 to 35,000 in controls. Autoreactive clonotypes were reported to be detected serially in the blood of the same patients and of different patients, but not in the blood of healthy controls. Plots comparing CSF and blood CD4+ T cell clonotypes from the same patient highlighted HCRT-specific and TRIB2-specific autoreactive clonotypes.

Memory CD4+ T cells were sorted ex vivo from peripheral blood of narcolepsy patients and healthy controls for TCR Vbeta sequencing. Receptors were amplified or captured by the immunoSEQ multiplex PCR assay. TCRdb obtained this table from immuneACCESS and retained in-frame rearrangements with V and J assigned. These tables miss some clones; where compared with another copy, unresolved V genes account for less than half of the shortfall, and the remainder is unexplained. This sample has under 35,000 clones in its table, and 80% of those were observed once. The top ten constitute approximately 1% of the sample. The germline V gene provides CDR1 SGHDT and CDR2 YYEEEE. From cysteine to phenylalanine, the CDR3 is 17 amino acids long. Only CDR3 DNA remains: 51 bases, in frame from the first base. Trimming removed 2 bases from V and 7 bases from J, leaving 24 bases between the germline ends. A remark on this clone: Its antigen target is currently unknown. No qualities accompany the bases; no much larger clone lies one base away.

Sequencing used memory (CD45RA-) CD4+ T cells from blood. Interpreted using the paper, the cell subset or site label stands for: memory T cells sorted ex vivo from peripheral blood. Recombination joined TRBV5-6 with TRBJ2-5, with TRBD2 tentatively as D gene (7 bases match). The TCR comes from a human donor in good health. CDR3 sequence: CASSFRAGASIAGTQYF. The nucleotide sequence is given as TGTGCCAGCAGCTTCCGGGCGGGGGCCTCCATAGCCGGGACCCAGTACTTC. Where the CDR3 stops, the reference TRBV5-6 and TRBJ2-5 genes take over; the full variable domain is DAGVTQSPTHLIKTRGQQVTLRCSPKSGHDTVSWYQQALGQGPQFIFQYYEEEERQRGNFPDRFSGHQFPNYSSELNVNALLLGDSALYLCASSFRAGASIAGTQYFGPGTRLLVL.